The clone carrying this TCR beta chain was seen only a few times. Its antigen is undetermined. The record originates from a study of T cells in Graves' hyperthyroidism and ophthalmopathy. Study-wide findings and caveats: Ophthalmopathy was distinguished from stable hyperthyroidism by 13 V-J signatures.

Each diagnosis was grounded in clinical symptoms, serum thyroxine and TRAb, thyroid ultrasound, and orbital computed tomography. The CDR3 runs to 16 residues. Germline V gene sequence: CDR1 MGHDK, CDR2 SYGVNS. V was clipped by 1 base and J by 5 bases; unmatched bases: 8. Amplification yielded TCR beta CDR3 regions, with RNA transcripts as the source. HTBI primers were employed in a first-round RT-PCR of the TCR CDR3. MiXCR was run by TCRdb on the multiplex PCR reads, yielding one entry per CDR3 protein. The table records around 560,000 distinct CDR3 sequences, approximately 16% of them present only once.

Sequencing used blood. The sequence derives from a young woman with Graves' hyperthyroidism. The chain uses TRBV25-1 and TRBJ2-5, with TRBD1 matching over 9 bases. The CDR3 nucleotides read TGTGCCAGCAGTGAATCAGTCCGACAGGGGGGGGAGACCCAGTACTTC. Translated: CASSESVRQGGETQYF. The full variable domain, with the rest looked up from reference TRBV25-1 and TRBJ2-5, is EADIYQTPRYLVIGTGKKITLECSQTMGHDKMYWYQQDPGMELHLIHYSYGVNSTEKGDLSSESTVSRIRTEHFPLTLESARPSHTSQYLCASSESVRQGGETQYFGPGTRLLVL.